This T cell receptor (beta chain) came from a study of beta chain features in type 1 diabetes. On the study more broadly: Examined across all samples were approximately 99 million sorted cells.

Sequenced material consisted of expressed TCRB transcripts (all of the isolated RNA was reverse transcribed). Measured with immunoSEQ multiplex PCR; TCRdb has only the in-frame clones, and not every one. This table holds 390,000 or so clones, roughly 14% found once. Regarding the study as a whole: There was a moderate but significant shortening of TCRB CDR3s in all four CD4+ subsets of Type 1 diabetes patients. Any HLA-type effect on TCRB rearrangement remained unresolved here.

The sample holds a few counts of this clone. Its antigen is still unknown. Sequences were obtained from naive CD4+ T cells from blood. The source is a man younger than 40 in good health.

The CDR3 DNA reads as TGTGCCAGCAGCTTAGATCATTCTAGAAATGAGCAGTTCTTC. It translates to CASSLDHSRNEQFF. The genes are TRBV11-2 and TRBJ2-1, with D uncertain. This CDR3 region has 14 residues. Per the germline V gene, CDR1 is SGHAT and CDR2 is FQNNGV. The germline V and J ends were trimmed by 0 bases and 7 bases, with 10 bases remaining between them.